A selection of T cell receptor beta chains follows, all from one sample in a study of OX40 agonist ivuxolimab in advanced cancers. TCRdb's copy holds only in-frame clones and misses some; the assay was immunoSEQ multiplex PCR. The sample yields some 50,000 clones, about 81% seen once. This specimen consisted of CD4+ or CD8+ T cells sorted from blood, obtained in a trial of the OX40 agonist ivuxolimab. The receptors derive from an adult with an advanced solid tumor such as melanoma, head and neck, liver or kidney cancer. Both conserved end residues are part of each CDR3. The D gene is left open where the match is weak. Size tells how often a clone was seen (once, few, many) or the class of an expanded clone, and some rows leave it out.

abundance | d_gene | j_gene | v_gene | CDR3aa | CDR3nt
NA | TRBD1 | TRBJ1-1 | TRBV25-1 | CASTSPPGQGVSTEAFF | TGTGCCAGCACCTCGCCACCGGGACAGGGGGTGAGCACTGAAGCTTTCTTT
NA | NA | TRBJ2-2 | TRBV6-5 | CASMDGTTRTGELFF | TGTGCCAGCATGGACGGGACAACCCGCACCGGGGAGCTGTTTTTT
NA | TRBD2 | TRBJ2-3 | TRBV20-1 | CSASRTSARYF | TGCAGTGCTAGCAGGACTAGCGCGCGGTATTTT
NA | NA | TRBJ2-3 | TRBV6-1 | CASIRTDTQYF | TGTGCCAGCATTAGGACAGATACGCAGTATTTT
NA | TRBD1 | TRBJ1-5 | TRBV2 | CASRTGTGGRQPQHF | TGTGCCAGCAGAACCGGGACAGGGGGTCGGCAGCCCCAGCATTTT
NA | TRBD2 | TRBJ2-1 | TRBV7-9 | CASRSLAGGYNEQFF | TGTGCCAGCAGGTCACTAGCGGGGGGCTACAATGAGCAGTTCTTC
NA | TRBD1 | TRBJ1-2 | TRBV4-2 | CASGGQGTYGYTF | TGTGCCAGCGGCGGACAGGGGACCTATGGCTACACCTTC
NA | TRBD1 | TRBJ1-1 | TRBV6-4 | CASWDRGNTEAFF | TGTGCCAGCTGGGACAGGGGAAACACTGAAGCTTTCTTT
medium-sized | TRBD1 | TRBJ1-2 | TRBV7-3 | CASSPTGVPFLGYTF | TGTGCCAGCAGCCCAACAGGGGTACCCTTTCTTGGCTACACCTTC
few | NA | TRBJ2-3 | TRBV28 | CASSSYTDTQYF | TGTGCCAGCAGTTCCTACACAGATACGCAGTATTTT
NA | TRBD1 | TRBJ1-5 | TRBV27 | CASSPRGFQPQHF | TGTGCCAGCAGTCCCAGGGGGTTTCAGCCCCAGCATTTT
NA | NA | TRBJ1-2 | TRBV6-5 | CASSLGGAYTF | TGTGCCAGCAGCCTCGGGGGGGCCTACACCTTC
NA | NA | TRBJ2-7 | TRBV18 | CASSPSQDRNEQYF | TGTGCCAGCTCCCCTTCCCAAGACAGAAACGAGCAGTACTTC
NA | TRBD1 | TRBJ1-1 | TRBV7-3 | CVSSPGQVGDTEAFF | TGTGTCAGCAGCCCAGGACAGGTGGGGGACACTGAAGCTTTCTTT
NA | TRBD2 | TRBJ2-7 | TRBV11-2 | CASSPGGPTSSYEQYF | TGTGCCAGCAGCCCGGGAGGGCCGACCAGCTCCTACGAGCAGTACTTC
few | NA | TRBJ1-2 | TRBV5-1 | CASSSLNLLDGYTF | TGCGCCAGCAGCTCGCTGAACCTTTTAGATGGCTACACCTTC
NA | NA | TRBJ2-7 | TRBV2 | CASGFRDRLLPYEQYF | TGTGCCAGCGGCTTCAGAGACCGTCTTCTCCCCTACGAGCAGTACTTC
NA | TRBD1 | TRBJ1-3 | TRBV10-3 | CAIIESTGAGNTIYF | TGTGCCATCATTGAGTCGACAGGGGCTGGAAACACCATATATTTT
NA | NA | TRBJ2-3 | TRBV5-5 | CASRYTGTTDTQYF | TGTGCCAGCAGATACACAGGGACCACAGATACGCAGTATTTT
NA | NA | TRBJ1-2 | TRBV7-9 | CASSPGAIYGYTF | TGTGCCAGCAGCCCTGGAGCAATCTATGGCTACACCTTC
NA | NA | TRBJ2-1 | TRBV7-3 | CASSSTRHEQFF | TGTGCCAGCAGCTCGACAAGACATGAGCAGTTCTTC
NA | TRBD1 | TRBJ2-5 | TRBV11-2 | CASSSDRGLETQYF | TGTGCCAGCAGCTCAGACAGGGGGCTTGAGACCCAGTACTTC
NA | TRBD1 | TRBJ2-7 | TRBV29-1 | CSVEGTGAYEQYF | TGCAGCGTTGAAGGGACAGGGGCCTACGAGCAGTACTTC